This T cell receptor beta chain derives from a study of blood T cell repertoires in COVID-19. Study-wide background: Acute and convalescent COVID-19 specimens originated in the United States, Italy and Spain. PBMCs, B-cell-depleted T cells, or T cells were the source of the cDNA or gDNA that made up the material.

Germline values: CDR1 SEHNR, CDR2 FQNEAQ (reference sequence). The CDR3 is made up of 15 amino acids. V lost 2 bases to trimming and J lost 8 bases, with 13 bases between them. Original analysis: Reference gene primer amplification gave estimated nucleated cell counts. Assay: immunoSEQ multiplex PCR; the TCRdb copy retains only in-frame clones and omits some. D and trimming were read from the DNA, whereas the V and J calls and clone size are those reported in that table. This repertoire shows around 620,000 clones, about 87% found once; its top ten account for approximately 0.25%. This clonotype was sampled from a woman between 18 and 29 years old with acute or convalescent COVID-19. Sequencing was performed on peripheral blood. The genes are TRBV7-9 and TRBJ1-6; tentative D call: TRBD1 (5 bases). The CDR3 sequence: CASSLFGPGDSPLHF. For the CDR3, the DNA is TGTGCCAGCAGCTTATTCGGACCGGGGGATTCACCCCTCCACTTT.